This TCR beta chain was sequenced in a study of blood T cell repertoires in COVID-19. The overall study: The United States, Italy and Spain supplied acute and convalescent COVID-19 samples.

Participants' reported clinical history set cohort assignment. The germline CDR1 and CDR2 sequences are SSHAT and FNYEAQ (reference sequence). The CDR3 is 17 residues long. Trimming removed 3 bases at V and 9 bases at J, with 21 bases between. Original methodology: Amplification of reference gene primers was used by the study to estimate nucleated cell counts. Sequenced by immunoSEQ multiplex PCR; TCRdb stores in-frame clones only, minus some. V and J calls and clone size are given by that table; D and trimming were obtained from the DNA. The sample includes 200,000 or so clones, roughly 85% of them seen just once. This clone turned up a few times.

The specimen sequenced was PBMCs or T cells enriched from blood (not recorded which). This receptor was taken from a woman aged 40 to 50 with acute COVID-19. The rearrangement joins TRBV7-7 to TRBJ1-6; D may be TRBD1 (5 bases). CDR3 DNA sequence: TGTGCCAGCAGCTTTTGGGATTGCGGGGGGTGTAGTTCACCCCTCCACTTT. It encodes CASSFWDCGGCSSPLHF.